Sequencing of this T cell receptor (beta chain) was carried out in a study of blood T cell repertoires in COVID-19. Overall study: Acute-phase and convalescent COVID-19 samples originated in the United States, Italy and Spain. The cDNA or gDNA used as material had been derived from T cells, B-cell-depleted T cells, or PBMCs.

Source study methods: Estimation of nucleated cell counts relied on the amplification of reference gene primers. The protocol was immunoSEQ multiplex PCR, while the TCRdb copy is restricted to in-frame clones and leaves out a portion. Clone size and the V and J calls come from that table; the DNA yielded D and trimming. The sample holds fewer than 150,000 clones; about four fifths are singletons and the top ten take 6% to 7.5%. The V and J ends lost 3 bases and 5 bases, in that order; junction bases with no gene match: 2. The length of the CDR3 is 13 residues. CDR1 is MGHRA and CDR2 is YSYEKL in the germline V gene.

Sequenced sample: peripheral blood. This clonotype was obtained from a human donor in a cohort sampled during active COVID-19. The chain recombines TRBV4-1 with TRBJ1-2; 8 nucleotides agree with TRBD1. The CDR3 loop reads CASSQTGEYGYTF. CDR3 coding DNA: TGCGCCAGCAGCCAGACAGGGGAGTATGGCTACACCTTC.